This entry concerns a single TCR beta chain. Germline V CDR1 and CDR2: GTSNPN, SVGIG (reference sequence). V lost 0 bases and J lost 7; bases outside the gene matches: 5. This CDR3 has 15 residues. Seattle patients were enrolled while actively infected and followed longitudinally. The sample originates from a study of blood T cell repertoires in COVID-19. Study summary: COVID-19 samples from acute and convalescent phases originated in the United States, Italy and Spain. The cDNA or gDNA used as material had been derived from T cells, B-cell-depleted T cells, or PBMCs.

Authors' data handling: Amplified reference gene primers provided the basis for estimating nucleated cell counts. TCRdb's copy holds only in-frame clones and misses some; the assay was immunoSEQ multiplex PCR. From that table come the V and J calls and clone size; the DNA was used to work out D and trimming. In the table there are roughly 300,000 clones, 84% of which are singletons. V usage is TRBV30 and J usage is TRBJ2-3; 12 positions match TRBD2. Sample: peripheral blood. This clonotype was obtained from a human donor with COVID-19, enrolled during active disease. The donor label of this sample is uncertain. In nucleotides, the CDR3 is TGTGCCTGGAGTGTAACTAGCGGGAGGTTACATACGCAGTATTTT. Its protein is CAWSVTSGRLHTQYF.